Below are 22 T cell receptor beta chains sequenced from a single sample in a study of regulatory T cells in long-lasting Graves disease. HTBI primers from iRepertoire and Arm-PCR of CDR3 regions yielded the TCR beta libraries. Each CDR3 protein gets one entry after TCRdb re-called the multiplex PCR reads with MiXCR. The sample holds around 500,000 distinct CDR3 sequences, around 21% seen once. Time point in this sample: persistent/refractory GD, antithyroid drugs over 5 years with positive TRAb. The authors made the TCR library using RNA they extracted from PBMCs. This material consisted of peripheral blood mononuclear cells (PBMCs), taken when the disease was refractory, from a patient treated with antithyroid drugs. The source is a female donor with Graves disease.

CDR3 region: CASSYLGRGGETQYF. The CDR3 region has the DNA TGTGCCAGCAGTTACCTTGGCCGGGGAGGAGAGACCCAGTACTTC. V and J are TRBV6-5 and TRBJ2-5, with D maybe TRBD2 (6 bases). Germline loops: CDR1 MNHEY, CDR2 SVGAGI. V lost 2 bases to trimming and J lost 4 bases, with 14 bases between them. This CDR3 is built from 15 residues.

The V and J genes are TRBV27 and TRBJ2-2; D might be TRBD2 (5 bases). Germline CDR1 reads MNHEY; CDR2 reads SMNVEV (reference sequence). The CDR3 loop spans 15 amino acids. The germline V and J ends were trimmed by 5 bases and 1 base, with 11 bases remaining between them. CDR3 nucleotides: TGTGCCAGCAGTACCGGGATTGTGAACACCGGGGAGCTGTTTTTT. This codes for CASSTGIVNTGELFF.

This clonotype was recorded at least ten times. V and J are TRBV7-8 and TRBJ2-5, with 7 bases matching TRBD1. The CDR3 extends over 14 amino acids. From germline, CDR1 is SGHVS and CDR2 FQNEAQ. The V gene end was trimmed by 6 bases and the J gene end by 4 bases; junction bases not matched to a gene: 8. CDR3 region: CASSRTGGRETQYF. In DNA form, the CDR3 reads TGTGCCAGCAGTCGGACAGGTGGAAGAGAGACCCAGTACTTC.

This rearrangement joins TRBV30 to TRBJ1-2, with TRBD1 as a possible D gene (5 bases). Germline CDR1 and CDR2: GTSNPN and SVGIG (reference sequence). V was pared by 0 bases and J by 6 bases, with 8 bases between. This CDR3 region has 12 residues. This CDR3 is CAWSVLGDGYTF. The CDR3 nucleotides read TGTGCCTGGAGTGTACTAGGGGATGGCTACACCTTC.

DNA of the CDR3: TGTGCCAGCAGTTTGGGGGCGGCTCGAACAGATACGCAGTATTTT. Its translation: CASSLGAARTDTQYF. The V gene is TRBV28, the J gene TRBJ2-3; possibly TRBD1 for D (6 bases). CDR3 length equals 15 residues. Germline V gene data show CDR1 as MDHEN and CDR2 as SYDVKM. Between the trimmed V and J ends, which lost 3 bases and 3 bases, there was a span of 13 bases.

This chain uses TRBV7-8 with TRBJ2-7; D is unclear. This CDR3 has 14 amino acids. Trimming took off 1 base at V and 1 base at J, with 8 bases between the two ends. The germline V gene has CDR1 SGHVS and CDR2 FQNEAQ. The chain's CDR3 is CASSLVSESYEQYF. The CDR3 nucleotides read TGTGCCAGCAGCTTAGTATCCGAGTCCTACGAGCAGTACTTC.

This clonotype was detected ten times or more. The chain recombines TRBV3-1 with TRBJ2-5, with 11 bases identical to TRBD2. The junction had 10 bases not matched to a gene; V was cut back by 1 base and J by 0 bases. Per germline, CDR1 LGHDT and CDR2 YNNKEL (reference sequence). The CDR3 has 19 residues. The CDR3 here is CASSQAHTRTSGYQETQYF. The DNA of the CDR3 is TGTGCCAGCAGCCAAGCACACACTAGGACTAGCGGGTACCAAGAGACCCAGTACTTC.

The sample holds a few counts of this clonotype. V and J are TRBV3-1 and TRBJ2-7, with a possible D match to TRBD1 (6 bases). Between the trimmed V and J ends, which lost 3 bases and 2 bases, there was a span of 14 bases. The CDR3 runs to 15 residues. Germline lookup yields CDR1 LGHDT and CDR2 YNNKEL (reference sequence). In nucleotides, the CDR3 is TGTGCCAGCAGCCAGTTTTCAGGGACAACCTACGAGCAGTACTTC. This gives the protein CASSQFSGTTYEQYF.

CDR3 loop: CASRCPTSVGGQEDTQYF. In nucleotides, the CDR3 is TGTGCCAGCAGATGCCCCACATCGGTTGGGGGGCAGGAAGATACGCAGTATTTT. The chain joins TRBV27 to TRBJ2-3; D is tentatively TRBD1 or TRBD2 (6 bases each). CDR1 MNHEY and CDR2 SMNVEV come from the germline V gene (reference sequence). This CDR3 has 18 residues. Trimming took off 6 bases at V and 5 bases at J, with 27 bases between the two ends.

There are a few counts of this clonotype. The chain combines TRBV30 with TRBJ2-2; 7 bases line up with TRBD1. The V and J ends lost 0 bases and 1 base, in that order; junction bases with no gene match: 2. CDR3 length: 15 amino acids. Looked up from germline, CDR1 is GTSNPN and CDR2 is SVGIG (reference sequence). For the CDR3, the DNA is TGTGCCTGGAGTGTACGGACAGGGAACACCGGGGAGCTGTTTTTT. Protein sequence: CAWSVRTGNTGELFF.

There are a few counts of this clonotype. The gene calls are TRBV29-1 and TRBJ2-7, with a weak D call TRBD1 (6 bases). The CDR3 loop spans 15 amino acids. The V end was cut by 0 bases, the J end by 6 bases, with 18 bases between. The germline V gene encodes CDR1 SQVTM and CDR2 ANQGSEA. The CDR3 is CSVEDRAGESAEQYF. Written as DNA, the CDR3 is TGCAGCGTTGAAGATCGCGCAGGGGAATCTGCCGAGCAGTACTTC.

This clonotype was picked up many times. This chain uses TRBV10-3 with TRBJ1-2; D gene uncertain. Trimming stripped 3 bases from V and 1 base from J, with 12 bases between. Germline-derived CDR1 and CDR2 are ENHRY and SYGVKD. This CDR3 region has 15 residues. The CDR3 spells CAISDPRGNNYGYTF. In DNA, the CDR3 is TGTGCCATCAGTGACCCCCGCGGAAATAACTATGGCTACACCTTC.

This clonotype occurred many times. J is TRBJ1-5 and V is TRBV28; D unresolved. There are 17 residues in the CDR3. Trimming took off 4 bases at V and 4 bases at J, with 20 bases between the two ends. The germline CDR1 and CDR2 sequences are MDHEN and SYDVKM. CDR3 sequence reads: CASSSPWTDIANQPQHF. CDR3 DNA sequence: TGTGCCAGCAGTTCTCCCTGGACGGATATAGCAAATCAGCCCCAGCATTTT.

This clonotype was detected many times. This chain links TRBV20-1 with TRBJ1-2; 9 bases align to TRBD1. Germline V gene data show CDR1 as DFQATT and CDR2 as SNEGSKA (reference sequence). J gave up 6 bases and V 0 bases, and 17 bases lay outside the gene matches. The CDR3 totals 18 residues. In nucleotides, the CDR3 is TGCAGTGCTAGAGATGGGCCCCCGGGACAGGGAAACGGGGATGGCTACACCTTC. Amino acids: CSARDGPPGQGNGDGYTF.

This clonotype was counted many times. The chain uses TRBV7-9 and TRBJ2-7; 9 bases match TRBD2. The CDR3 spans 16 residues. CDR1 and CDR2 (germline): SEHNR, FQNEAQ (reference sequence). Trimming took 5 bases from V and 5 from J; bases not matched to a gene: 13. The CDR3 region has the DNA TGTGCCAGCAGCCCTAAGGCGGGGACTAGCTTCCACGAGCAGTACTTC. This sequence encodes CASSPKAGTSFHEQYF.

This clonotype occurred a few times. The J gene is TRBJ2-7, the V gene TRBV30; no clear D gene. The germline V gene encodes CDR1 GTSNPN and CDR2 SVGIG (reference sequence). The V and J ends lost 0 bases and 5 bases respectively, with 5 bases between them. This CDR3 comprises 11 residues. In DNA form, the CDR3 reads TGTGCCTGGAGTGTGGGGAACGAGCAGTACTTC. It yields the protein CAWSVGNEQYF.

There are a few counts of this clonotype. At one end the junction does not follow the germline gene, possibly because of a read error. V usage is TRBV6-9 and J usage is TRBJ2-7, with D tentatively TRBD2 (5 bases). This CDR3 has 11 amino acids. The germline gives CDR1 MNHGY, CDR2 SVAAGI. CDR3 loop: CASSNSGEQYF. As DNA, the CDR3 is TGTGCCAGCAGTAATTCGGGGGAGCAGTACTTC.

The chain links TRBV10-2 to TRBJ2-7, with TRBD2 matching 7 bases. CDR1 and CDR2 from the germline V gene are WSHSY and SAAADI. This CDR3 is 13 amino acids long. Trimming took 10 bases from V and 3 from J; bases not matched to a gene: 9. CDR3 in DNA: TGCGCCACCCAACTAGCGAGGCGCTACGAGCAGTACTTC. Translating gives CATQLARRYEQYF.

The table lists this clonotype with a few counts. The rearrangement uses TRBV29-1 and TRBJ2-7; either TRBD1 or TRBD2 may fit D (6 bases each). V was cut by 5 bases and J by 6 bases, with 14 bases left in between. This CDR3 is built from 12 residues. Germline lookup yields CDR1 SQVTM and CDR2 ANQGSEA. CDR3 coding DNA: TGCAGCGTTTATAAGGGGGAGGCCGAGCAGTACTTC. Translation gives CSVYKGEAEQYF.

About this clonotype itself: Possible read error: a much larger clone is one base away. The chain links TRBV5-6 to TRBJ2-7; weak D call: TRBD2 (6 bases). This CDR3 has 15 residues. Germline V gene data show CDR1 as SGHDT and CDR2 as YYEEEE. The CDR3 loop is CTSSSTWTGEGEQYF. The CDR3 region has the DNA TGTACCAGCAGCTCGACCTGGACGGGAGAAGGCGAGCAGTACTTC.

This clonotype was seen at least ten times. V usage is TRBV2 and J usage is TRBJ1-5; tentative D call: TRBD1 (6 bases). CDR1 and CDR2 (germline): SNHLY, FYNNEI. The ends were cut back, 3 bases at V and 6 bases at J, with 12 bases in the middle. The CDR3 extends over 14 amino acids. CDR3 region: CASSDEGGVQPQHF. CDR3 DNA sequence: TGTGCCAGCAGTGATGAGGGGGGCGTTCAGCCCCAGCATTTT.

The chain joins TRBV7-9 to TRBJ1-6; D not resolved. Germline CDR1 and CDR2: SEHNR and FQNEAQ (reference sequence). This CDR3 is 13 amino acids long. With 5 bases removed from V and 9 bases from J, the gap between germline ends came to 11 bases. The CDR3: CASSPDGVSPLHF. The CDR3 DNA reads TGTGCCAGCAGCCCCGATGGAGTTTCACCCCTCCACTTT.